The sequence of this T cell receptor (beta chain) was determined in a study of shared clonotypes between healthy human individuals. Libraries were prepared by immunoSEQ multiplex PCR; TCRdb keeps only in-frame clonotypes and omits some of them. This table has 1.6 million or so clones, roughly 95% appearing once. The germline CDR1 and CDR2 sequences are SGHDN and FVKESK. The CDR3 is 14 amino acids. The J segment lost 6 bases and the V segment lost 2 bases, leaving 6 bases of the junction unmatched. The receptor's source is a man younger than 45 in good health. The chain uses TRBV14 and TRBJ2-5; 7 bases fit TRBD1. The sample consisted of naive CD4+ T cells sorted from blood. Subset meaning: CD45RA+ positively selected. This CDR3 reads CASSQLGDSQTQYF. CDR3 DNA sequence: TGTGCCAGCAGCCAATTGGGGGACAGCCAGACCCAGTACTTC.